This T cell receptor (beta chain) derives from a study of CD8 T cells in ankylosing spondylitis. TCRdb analysed the 5' RACE reads with MiXCR anew, one entry per CDR3 protein. The sample shows some 270,000 distinct CDR3 sequences, approximately 20% of them seen only once. Study conclusions and caveats: There was a TCR beta motif, made of fewer than 10 highly homologous variants, that appeared characteristic of ankylosing spondylitis blood.

Per germline, CDR1 SGDLS and CDR2 YYNGEE. Losses at the gene ends were 0 bases for V and 7 bases for J; bases not matched to a gene: 8. The CDR3 loop spans 15 amino acids. As regards this clonotype: No antigen is known for it.

The receptor was isolated from a male donor with ankylosing spondylitis or in good health (not recorded which). Sequenced: blood, either unsorted or a sorted T cell fraction (not recorded which). The genes are TRBV9 and TRBJ2-7, with 9 bases identical to TRBD2. This chain's CDR3 is CASSVAAGGPREQYF. For the CDR3, the DNA is TGTGCCAGCAGCGTAGCCGCGGGAGGGCCGAGGGAGCAGTACTTC.